These 26 T cell receptor beta chains share one sample of origin, sequenced in a study of blood T cell repertoires in COVID-19. The protocol was immunoSEQ multiplex PCR, while the TCRdb copy is restricted to in-frame clones and leaves out a portion. This sample has around 170,000 clones; 85% to 95% occur once, and the top ten carry approximately 0.56%. Material: peripheral blood. These receptors originate from a man aged 50 or older with acute or convalescent COVID-19.

The chain employs TRBV5-1 and TRBJ1-1, with no clear D. The CDR3 extends over 13 amino acids. The germline V gene has CDR1 SGHRS and CDR2 YFSETQ. Trimming took off 3 bases at V and 1 base at J, with 7 bases between the two ends. CDR3 nucleotide sequence: TGCGCCAGCAGCTCCTCTACGAACACTGAAGCTTTCTTT. Its protein product is CASSSSTNTEAFF.

The rearrangement joins TRBV6-1 to TRBJ1-2; possible D gene TRBD1, 5 bases. V lost 1 base and J 10 bases, leaving 22 bases between the germline ends. The CDR3 loop spans 16 amino acids. Germline V lookup: CDR1 MNHNS, CDR2 SASEGT. The CDR3 protein is CASSEGGSLSSGSYTF. The CDR3 DNA reads TGTGCCAGCAGTGAAGGGGGCAGTCTCTCTTCAGGATCCTACACCTTC.

The V call is TRBV19, the J call TRBJ2-2; D is unclear. Germline CDR1 is LNHDA and CDR2 is SQIVND (reference sequence). The CDR3 is 12 residues long. The V end lost 3 bases, the J end lost 9 bases, and 8 bases lay between the germline ends. The chain's CDR3 is CASSMSRWELFF. The CDR3 coding sequence is TGTGCCAGTAGTATGTCCCGGTGGGAGCTGTTTTTT.

This chain connects TRBV28 to TRBJ1-1, with no clear D. V dropped 6 bases and J dropped 8 bases, with 13 bases sitting between them. The germline gives CDR1 MDHEN, CDR2 SYDVKM. The CDR3 contains 12 residues. The CDR3 loop is CASRKSGREAFF. The CDR3, as DNA: TGTGCCAGCAGAAAATCCGGGAGAGAAGCTTTCTTT. Variable domain in full (rest from reference TRBV28 and TRBJ1-1): DVKVTQSSRYLVKRTGEKVFLECVQDMDHENMFWYRQDPGLGLRLIYFSYDVKMKEKGDIPEGYSVSREKKERFSLILESASTNQTSMYLCASRKSGREAFFGQGTRLTVV.

This chain links TRBV4-2 with TRBJ2-4; 8 bases agree with TRBD1. There are 14 residues in the CDR3. V lost 3 bases, J lost 8 bases, and 6 bases stayed unmatched. Germline lookup yields CDR1 LGHNA and CDR2 YNFKEQ. The CDR3 loop reads CASSQPDRDDIQYF. CDR3 DNA sequence: TGTGCCAGCAGCCAGCCGGACAGGGATGACATTCAGTACTTC.

The chain recombines TRBV6-5 with TRBJ1-1, with a possible D match to TRBD1 (5 bases). Germline CDR1 MNHEY, CDR2 SVGAGI. Trimming pared 4 bases from V and 0 bases from J, leaving 12 bases between. This CDR3 has 15 residues. The CDR3 bases are TGTGCCAGCAGTTTATCGGGAGGGGTGAACACTGAAGCTTTCTTT. Translated: CASSLSGGVNTEAFF.

The V gene is TRBV2, the J gene TRBJ2-2, with a tentative D call TRBD2 (7 bases). Germline CDR1 and CDR2: SNHLY and FYNNEI. The CDR3 length is 15 residues. V lost 6 bases to trimming and J lost 8 bases, with 19 bases between them. CDR3 nucleotide sequence: TGTGCCAGCAGAACGGGACGGGGGGCGACGGGGGAGCTGTTTTTT. It codes for CASRTGRGATGELFF.

The chain links TRBV18 to TRBJ1-6; 8 bases are a match to TRBD1. Germline V gives CDR1 KGHSH, CDR2 LQKENI. The CDR3 is made up of 16 amino acids. J was trimmed by 7 bases and V by 3 bases; bases with no gene match: 8. The CDR3 bases are TGTGCCAGCTCACCTGCGGTGACAGGGGTAAATTCACCCCTCCACTTT. It encodes CASSPAVTGVNSPLHF. Supplemented by reference TRBV18 and TRBJ1-6, the full variable domain reads NAGVMQNPRHLVRRRGQEARLRCSPMKGHSHVYWYRQLPEEGLKFMVYLQKENIIDESGMPKERFSAEFPKEGPSILRIQQVVRGDSAAYFCASSPAVTGVNSPLHFGNGTRLTVT.

J is TRBJ1-3 and V is TRBV19, with TRBD1 as a possible D gene (6 bases). V was shortened by 7 bases and J by 1 base, with 17 bases between the two germline ends. Germline V gene sequence: CDR1 LNHDA, CDR2 SQIVND (reference sequence). The CDR3 length is 16 residues. CDR3 in amino acids: CASKLRTAPSGNTIYF. The CDR3 nucleotides are TGTGCCAGTAAGTTGAGGACAGCTCCGTCTGGAAACACCATATATTTT.

The J gene is TRBJ2-1, the V gene TRBV18, with 7 bases aligning to TRBD1. The CDR3 covers 14 residues. Trimming took 6 bases from V and 4 from J; bases not matched to a gene: 6. Germline V gives CDR1 KGHSH, CDR2 LQKENI. The CDR3 here is CASSPTGTYNEQFF. The DNA for the CDR3 is TGTGCCAGCTCCCCGACAGGGACGTACAATGAGCAGTTCTTC.

The chain links TRBV7-3 to TRBJ2-2; tentative D call: TRBD1 (6 bases). CDR3 length: 16 residues. The germline V gene has CDR1 SGHTA and CDR2 FQGTGA. Trimming shortened V by 5 bases and J by 3 bases, and 16 bases separated the two germline ends. Here the CDR3 DNA reads TGTGCCAGCAGCCCGAACATCGGACAGTACACCGGGGAGCTGTTTTTT. This codes for CASSPNIGQYTGELFF.

V is TRBV27 and J is TRBJ1-2; no firm D call. The CDR3 length is 13 residues. Trimming stripped 0 bases from V and 8 bases from J, with 10 bases between. Germline CDR1 MNHEY, CDR2 SMNVEV (reference sequence). CDR3 sequence reads: CASSLSGGLGYTF. The CDR3 bases are TGTGCCAGCAGTTTATCGGGAGGGCTCGGCTACACCTTC.

The V gene is TRBV11-3, the J gene TRBJ2-1; TRBD2 might be the D (5 bases). The CDR3 is 12 residues long. Germline V gene sequence: CDR1 SGHNT, CDR2 YENEEA. V lost 5 bases and J 7 bases, leaving 9 bases between the germline ends. The CDR3 DNA is TGTGCCAGCAGCCAGTCGGGAAATGAGCAGTTCTTC. Encoded protein: CASSQSGNEQFF.

This clone was picked up a small number of times. This chain joins TRBV4-1 and TRBJ2-3, with 9 bases matching TRBD1. The germline gives CDR1 MGHRA, CDR2 YSYEKL. CDR3 size: 17 residues. Unmatched junction bases numbered 9, after V lost 4 bases and J lost 1 base. CDR3 in amino acids: CASSRGKDRGRTDTQYF. The CDR3 DNA reads TGCGCCAGCAGCCGGGGGAAGGACAGGGGCCGCACAGATACGCAGTATTTT.

The CDR3 coding sequence is TGTGCCAGCAGCCTCCGACTAGCGGGGAGGGGCGGGGAGCTGTTTTTT. It specifies CASSLRLAGRGGELFF. This chain links TRBV5-6 with TRBJ2-2, with TRBD2 matching 11 bases. CDR1 is SGHDT and CDR2 is YYEEEE in the germline V gene. This CDR3 has 16 residues. The J segment lost 7 bases and the V segment lost 4 bases, leaving 9 bases of the junction unmatched.

J is TRBJ1-1 and V is TRBV18; D possibly corresponds to TRBD1 (5 bases). CDR3 length equals 16 residues. In germline, CDR1 is KGHSH, CDR2 LQKENI. V lost 2 bases and J 1 base, leaving 14 bases between the germline ends. The CDR3 DNA sequence: TGTGCCAGCTCACCAATGCAGGGAAAGGCGAACACTGAAGCTTTCTTT. It is translated as CASSPMQGKANTEAFF.

This sequence joins TRBV19 and TRBJ2-3; 7 nucleotides align to TRBD2. V lost 7 bases, J lost 3 bases, and 7 bases stayed unmatched. Germline CDR1 reads LNHDA; CDR2 reads SQIVND (reference sequence). This CDR3 spans 14 amino acids. In nucleotides, the CDR3 is TGTGCCAGTACCAGCCGCGGGGGAACAGATACGCAGTATTTT. It codes for CASTSRGGTDTQYF.

The rearrangement uses TRBV6-1 and TRBJ1-1; D possibly corresponds to TRBD1 (5 bases). V was trimmed by 4 bases and J by 1 base, leaving 19 bases between them. Germline CDR1 MNHNS, CDR2 SASEGT. This CDR3 region has 17 residues. The CDR3 loop reads CASSVWPGPGGNTEAFF. CDR3 coding DNA: TGTGCCAGCAGTGTTTGGCCAGGGCCTGGCGGGAACACTGAAGCTTTCTTT.

The chain couples TRBV7-2 to TRBJ2-1, with a tentative D call TRBD2 (6 bases). Between the trimmed V and J ends, which lost 3 bases and 9 bases, there was a span of 15 bases. This CDR3 has 14 residues. Germline V CDR1 and CDR2: SGHTA, FQGNSA. Here the CDR3 DNA reads TGTGCCAGCAGCTTCACCTTCGCGGGGACTGAGCAGTTCTTC. It encodes CASSFTFAGTEQFF. Looking up the rest from reference TRBV7-2 and TRBJ2-1 gives the full variable domain: GAGVSQSPSNKVTEKGKDVELRCDPISGHTALYWYRQSLGQGLEFLIYFQGNSAPDKSGLPSDRFSAERTGGSVSTLTIQRTQQEDSAVYLCASSFTFAGTEQFFGPGTRLTVL.

The J gene is TRBJ1-5, the V gene TRBV2; 9 bases agree with TRBD1. The V gene's germline CDR1 is SNHLY and CDR2 FYNNEI. The ends lost 2 bases at V and 1 base at J; junction bases unmatched: 21. The CDR3 spans 22 residues. The CDR3 sequence: CASSESPGGQGWGPSSNQPQHF. The CDR3 region has the DNA TGTGCCAGCAGTGAATCCCCCGGGGGACAGGGTTGGGGCCCTTCGAGCAATCAGCCCCAGCATTTT.

The V gene is TRBV27, the J gene TRBJ1-6; weak D call: TRBD1 (5 bases). The germline V gene encodes CDR1 MNHEY and CDR2 SMNVEV (reference sequence). The CDR3 extends over 16 amino acids. Trimming removed 5 bases from V and 5 bases from J, with 16 bases in between. CDR3 loop: CASSTRWGTHNSPLHF. The CDR3 bases are TGTGCCAGCAGTACCAGATGGGGCACGCATAATTCACCCCTCCACTTT.

The CDR3 spells CASSRGLTNEQFF. CDR3 bases: TGTGCCAGCAGCCGGGGACTAACTAATGAGCAGTTCTTC. The gene calls are TRBV11-3 and TRBJ2-1, with 7 positions matching TRBD2. The CDR3 has 13 amino acids. The trim removed 5 bases at V and 7 bases at J, leaving 5 bases unmatched. Germline CDR1 is SGHNT and CDR2 is YENEEA.

This chain uses TRBV25-1 with TRBJ2-3, with a weak D call TRBD2 (6 bases). CDR1 and CDR2 (germline): MGHDK, SYGVNS. The V and J ends lost 1 base and 4 bases respectively, with 18 bases between them. This CDR3 contains 17 residues. Here the CDR3 reads CASSESESGVRADTQYF. CDR3 DNA: TGTGCCAGCAGTGAATCTGAGTCGGGGGTGCGCGCAGATACGCAGTATTTT.

This sequence joins TRBV4-2 and TRBJ1-1, with 8 bases that match TRBD1. The germline gives CDR1 LGHNA, CDR2 YNFKEQ. Germline trimming cut 1 base from V and 4 bases from J; bases unmatched to any gene: 2. This CDR3 contains 14 residues. CDR3 DNA sequence: TGTGCCAGCAGCCAAGGTCAGGGGGCCACTGAAGCTTTCTTT. This gives the protein CASSQGQGATEAFF.

V is TRBV5-1 and J is TRBJ1-2; 7 bases line up with TRBD1. Trimming cost V 3 bases and J 1 base; bases outside gene matches: 6. Germline assignment: CDR1 SGHRS and CDR2 YFSETQ. CDR3 size: 15 residues. DNA for the CDR3: TGCGCCAGCAGCTGGGGGGACAGAATTAACTATGGCTACACCTTC. It specifies CASSWGDRINYGYTF. The full variable domain, completed using reference TRBV5-1 and TRBJ1-2, is KAGVTQTPRYLIKTRGQQVTLSCSPISGHRSVSWYQQTPGQGLQFLFEYFSETQRNKGNFPGRFSGRQFSNSRSEMNVSTLELGDSALYLCASSWGDRINYGYTFGSGTRLTVV.

The V and J genes are TRBV6-2 or TRBV6-3 and TRBJ2-7; D uncertain. V lost 6 bases, J lost 2 bases, and 11 bases lay in between. This CDR3 has 13 amino acids. The germline CDR1 and CDR2 sequences are MNHEY and SVGEGT. For the CDR3, the DNA is TGTGCCAGCAGCCACCCCCAGGCCTACGAGCAGTACGTC. Residues: CASSHPQAYEQYV.